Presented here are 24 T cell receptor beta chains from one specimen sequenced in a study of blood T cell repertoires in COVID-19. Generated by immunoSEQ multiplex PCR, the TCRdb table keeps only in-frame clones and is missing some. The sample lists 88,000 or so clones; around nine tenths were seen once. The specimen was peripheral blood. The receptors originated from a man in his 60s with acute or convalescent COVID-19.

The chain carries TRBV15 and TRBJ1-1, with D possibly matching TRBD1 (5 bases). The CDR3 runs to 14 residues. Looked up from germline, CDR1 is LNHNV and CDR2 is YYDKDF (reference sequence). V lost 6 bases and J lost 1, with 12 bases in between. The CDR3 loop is CATRQGLRNTEAFF. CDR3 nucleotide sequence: TGTGCCACCAGGCAGGGTTTGAGGAACACTGAAGCTTTCTTT.

The CDR3 DNA reads as TGTGCCACCAGCGTGAGACAGGGCTTCGCAGATACGCAGTATTTT. Its protein product is CATSVRQGFADTQYF. The V gene is TRBV15, the J gene TRBJ2-3, with 7 bases aligning to TRBD1. The junction had 9 bases not matched to a gene; V was cut back by 5 bases and J by 4 bases. Germline CDR1 is LNHNV and CDR2 is YYDKDF (reference sequence). The CDR3 sequence is 15 residues long.

The CDR3 spells CATSKSVKAFF. Here the CDR3 DNA reads TGTGCCACCAGTAAGAGCGTGAAGGCTTTCTTT. The chain couples TRBV15 to TRBJ1-1; no reliable D call. The ends were cut back, 6 bases at V and 11 bases at J, with 13 bases in the middle. Germline-derived CDR1 and CDR2 are LNHNV and YYDKDF (reference sequence). There are 11 residues in the CDR3.

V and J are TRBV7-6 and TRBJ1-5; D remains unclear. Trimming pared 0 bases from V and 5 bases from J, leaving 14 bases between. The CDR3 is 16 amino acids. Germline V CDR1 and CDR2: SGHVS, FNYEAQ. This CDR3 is CASSLAWGGGDQPQHF. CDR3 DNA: TGTGCCAGCAGCTTAGCCTGGGGTGGAGGAGATCAGCCCCAGCATTTT.

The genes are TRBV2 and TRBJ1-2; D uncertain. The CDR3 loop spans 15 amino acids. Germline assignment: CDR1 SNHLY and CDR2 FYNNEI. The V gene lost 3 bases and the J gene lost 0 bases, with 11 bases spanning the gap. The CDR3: CASSEGDGANYGYTF. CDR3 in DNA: TGTGCCAGCAGTGAGGGAGACGGTGCTAACTATGGCTACACCTTC.

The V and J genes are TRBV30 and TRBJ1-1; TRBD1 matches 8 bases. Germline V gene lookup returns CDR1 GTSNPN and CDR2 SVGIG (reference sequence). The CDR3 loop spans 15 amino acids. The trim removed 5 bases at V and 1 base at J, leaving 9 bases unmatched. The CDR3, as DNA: TGTGCCTGGGGCCTGGGGACAGGCCAGAACACTGAAGCTTTCTTT. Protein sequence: CAWGLGTGQNTEAFF.

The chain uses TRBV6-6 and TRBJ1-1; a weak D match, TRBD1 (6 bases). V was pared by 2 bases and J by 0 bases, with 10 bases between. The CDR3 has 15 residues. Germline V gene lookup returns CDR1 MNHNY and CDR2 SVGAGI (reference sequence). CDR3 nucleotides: TGTGCCAGCAGTTACGCGAGGGGGATGAACACTGAAGCTTTCTTT. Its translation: CASSYARGMNTEAFF.

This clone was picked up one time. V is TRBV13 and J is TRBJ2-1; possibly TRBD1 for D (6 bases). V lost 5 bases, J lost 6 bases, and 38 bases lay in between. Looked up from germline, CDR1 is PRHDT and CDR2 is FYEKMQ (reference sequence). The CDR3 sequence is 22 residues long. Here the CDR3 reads CASSDNIAGFPSQGFPPNEQFF. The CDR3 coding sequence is TGTGCCAGCAGCGACAATATCGCAGGGTTCCCCTCACAGGGCTTCCCCCCCAATGAGCAGTTCTTC.

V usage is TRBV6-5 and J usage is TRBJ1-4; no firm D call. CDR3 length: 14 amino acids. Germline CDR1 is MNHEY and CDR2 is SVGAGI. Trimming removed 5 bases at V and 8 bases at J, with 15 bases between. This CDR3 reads CASSQSGFVEKLFF. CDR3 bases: TGTGCCAGCAGTCAGTCCGGGTTCGTCGAAAAACTGTTTTTT.

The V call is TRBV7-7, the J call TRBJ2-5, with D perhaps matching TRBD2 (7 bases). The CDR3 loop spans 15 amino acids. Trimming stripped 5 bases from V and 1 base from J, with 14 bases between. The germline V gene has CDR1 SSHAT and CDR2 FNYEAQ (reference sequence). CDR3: CASSMGGQAQETQYF. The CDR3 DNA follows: TGTGCCAGCAGCATGGGGGGGCAGGCCCAAGAGACCCAGTACTTC.

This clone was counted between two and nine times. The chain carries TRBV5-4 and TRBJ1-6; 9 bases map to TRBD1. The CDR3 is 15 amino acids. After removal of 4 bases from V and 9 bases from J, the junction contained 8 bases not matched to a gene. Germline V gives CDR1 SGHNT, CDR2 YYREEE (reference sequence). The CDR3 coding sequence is TGTGCCAGCAGCGCGGCCGGGACAGGGCCTTCACCCCTCCACTTT. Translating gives CASSAAGTGPSPLHF.

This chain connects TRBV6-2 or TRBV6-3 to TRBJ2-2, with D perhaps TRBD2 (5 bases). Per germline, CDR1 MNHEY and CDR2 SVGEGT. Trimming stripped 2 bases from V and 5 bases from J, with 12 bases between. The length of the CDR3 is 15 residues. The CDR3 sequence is CASSYTRVWTGELFF. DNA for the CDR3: TGTGCCAGCAGTTACACTAGGGTTTGGACCGGGGAGCTGTTTTTT.

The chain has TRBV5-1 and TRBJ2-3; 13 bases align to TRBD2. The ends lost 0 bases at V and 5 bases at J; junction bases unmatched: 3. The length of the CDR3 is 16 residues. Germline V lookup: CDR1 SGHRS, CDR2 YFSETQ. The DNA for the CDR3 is TGCGCCAGCAGCTTGGAAGGACTAGCGGGAGTAGATACGCAGTATTTT. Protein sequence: CASSLEGLAGVDTQYF.

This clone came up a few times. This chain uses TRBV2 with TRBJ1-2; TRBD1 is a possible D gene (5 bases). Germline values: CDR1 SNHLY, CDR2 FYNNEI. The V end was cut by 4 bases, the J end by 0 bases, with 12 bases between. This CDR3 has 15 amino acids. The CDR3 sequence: CASSGGGVTNYGYTF. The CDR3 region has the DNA TGTGCCAGCAGTGGTGGGGGGGTGACTAACTATGGCTACACCTTC.

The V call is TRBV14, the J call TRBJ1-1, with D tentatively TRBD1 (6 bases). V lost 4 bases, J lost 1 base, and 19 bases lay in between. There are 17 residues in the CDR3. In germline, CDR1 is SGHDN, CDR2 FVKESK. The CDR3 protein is CASSRGLGTTRNTEAFF. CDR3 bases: TGTGCCAGCAGCCGGGGGCTCGGGACAACCAGGAACACTGAAGCTTTCTTT. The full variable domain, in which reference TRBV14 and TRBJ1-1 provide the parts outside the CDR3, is EAGVTQFPSHSVIEKGQTVTLRCDPISGHDNLYWYRRVMGKEIKFLLHFVKESKQDESGMPNNRFLAERTGGTYSTLKVQPAELEDSGVYFCASSRGLGTTRNTEAFFGQGTRLTVV.

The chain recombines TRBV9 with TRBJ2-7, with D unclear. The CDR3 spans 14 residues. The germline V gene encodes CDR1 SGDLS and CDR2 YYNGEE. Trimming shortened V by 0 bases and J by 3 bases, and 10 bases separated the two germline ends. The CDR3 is CASSVGGRFYEQYF. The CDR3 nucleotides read TGTGCCAGCAGCGTAGGAGGTCGTTTCTACGAGCAGTACTTC.

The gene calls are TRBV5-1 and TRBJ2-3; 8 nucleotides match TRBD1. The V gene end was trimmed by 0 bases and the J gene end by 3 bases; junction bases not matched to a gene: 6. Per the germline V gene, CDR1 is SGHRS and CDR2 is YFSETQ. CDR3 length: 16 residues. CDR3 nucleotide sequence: TGCGCCAGCAGCTTGGTGGCAGGGGGCCTAACAGATACGCAGTATTTT. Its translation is CASSLVAGGLTDTQYF.

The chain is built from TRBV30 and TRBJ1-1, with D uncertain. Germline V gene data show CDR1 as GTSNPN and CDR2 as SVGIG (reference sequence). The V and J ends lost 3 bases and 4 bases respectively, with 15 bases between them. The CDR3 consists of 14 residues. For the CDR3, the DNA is TGTGCCTGGAGCTGGTCCCCAACTGGCACTGAAGCTTTCTTT. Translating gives CAWSWSPTGTEAFF.

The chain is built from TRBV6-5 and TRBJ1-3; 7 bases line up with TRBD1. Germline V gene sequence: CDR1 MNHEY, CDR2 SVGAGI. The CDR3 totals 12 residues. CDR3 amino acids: CTSGQQGNTIYF. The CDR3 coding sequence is TGTACCTCGGGACAGCAAGGAAACACCATATATTTT.

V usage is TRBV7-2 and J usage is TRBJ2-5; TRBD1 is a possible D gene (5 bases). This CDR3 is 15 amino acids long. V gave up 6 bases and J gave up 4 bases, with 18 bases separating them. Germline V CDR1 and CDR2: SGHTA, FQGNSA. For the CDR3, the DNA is TGTGCCAGCAGTCCCGGTCGGGCAGGGCCAGAGACCCAGTACTTC. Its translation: CASSPGRAGPETQYF.

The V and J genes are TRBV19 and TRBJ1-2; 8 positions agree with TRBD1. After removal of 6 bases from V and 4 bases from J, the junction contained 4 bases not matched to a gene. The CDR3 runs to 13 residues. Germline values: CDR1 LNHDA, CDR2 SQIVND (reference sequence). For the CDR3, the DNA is TGTGCCAGTAGCGACAGGGGTGCCTATGGCTACACCTTC. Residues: CASSDRGAYGYTF.

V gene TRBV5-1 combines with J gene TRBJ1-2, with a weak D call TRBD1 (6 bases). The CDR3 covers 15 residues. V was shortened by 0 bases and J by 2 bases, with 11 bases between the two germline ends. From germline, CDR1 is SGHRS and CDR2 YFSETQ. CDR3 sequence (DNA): TGCGCCAGCAGCTTGGGACAGGCGTCGAACTATGGCTACACCTTC. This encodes CASSLGQASNYGYTF.

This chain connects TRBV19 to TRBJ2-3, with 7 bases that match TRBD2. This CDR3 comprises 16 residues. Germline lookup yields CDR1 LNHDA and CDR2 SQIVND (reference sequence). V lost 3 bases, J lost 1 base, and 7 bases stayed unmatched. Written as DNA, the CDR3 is TGTGCCAGTAGTATCCTAGCGGATCTAGGCACAGATACGCAGTATTTT. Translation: CASSILADLGTDTQYF. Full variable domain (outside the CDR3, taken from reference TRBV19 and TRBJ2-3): DGGITQSPKYLFRKEGQNVTLSCEQNLNHDAMYWYRQDPGQGLRLIYYSQIVNDFQKGDIAEGYSVSREKKESFPLTVTSAQKNPTAFYLCASSILADLGTDTQYFGPGTRLTVL.

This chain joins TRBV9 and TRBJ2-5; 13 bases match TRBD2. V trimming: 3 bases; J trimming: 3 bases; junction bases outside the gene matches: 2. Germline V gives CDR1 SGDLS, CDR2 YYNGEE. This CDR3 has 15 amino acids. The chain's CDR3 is CASSATSGREETQYF. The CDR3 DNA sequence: TGTGCCAGCAGCGCTACTAGCGGGAGGGAAGAGACCCAGTACTTC.